These 26 T cell receptor beta chains share one sample of origin, sequenced in a study of blood T cell repertoires in COVID-19. Profiling relied on immunoSEQ multiplex PCR, and the TCRdb table lists in-frame clones only, not all of them. The profile shows 350,000 to 500,000 clones, about 88% of them singletons. Sequenced input: PBMCs or T cells enriched from blood (not recorded which). These receptors were obtained from a woman aged 18-35 years who had been exposed to COVID-19.

The chain links TRBV27 to TRBJ1-3, with 8 bases that match TRBD1. From germline, CDR1 is MNHEY and CDR2 SMNVEV (reference sequence). This CDR3 is built from 15 residues. V lost 6 bases to trimming and J lost 4 bases; unmatched junction nucleotides: 8. The CDR3: CASSLSGGLGNTIYF. Here the CDR3 DNA reads TGTGCCAGCAGCCTTTCAGGGGGCTTGGGAAACACCATATATTTT.

The CDR3 here is CSVASGRTDTQYF. For the CDR3, the DNA is TGCAGCGTTGCTAGCGGGAGAACAGATACGCAGTATTTT. V gene TRBV29-1 combines with J gene TRBJ2-3; 10 bases fit TRBD2. Germline V lookup: CDR1 SQVTM, CDR2 ANQGSEA. This CDR3 contains 13 residues. Trimming took 4 bases from V and 3 from J; bases not matched to a gene: 1.

The chain has TRBV24-1 and TRBJ2-7, with 8 positions matching TRBD1. This CDR3 spans 19 amino acids. Trimming removed 8 bases from V and 3 bases from J; junction bases left unmatched: 23. Germline CDR1 reads KGHDR; CDR2 reads SFDVKD. Here the CDR3 reads CATKYDVIGDDRGDYEQYF. CDR3 sequence (DNA): TGTGCCACCAAATATGATGTGATAGGAGACGACAGGGGCGACTACGAGCAGTACTTC.

The genes are TRBV15 and TRBJ2-2, with 8 bases identical to TRBD1. CDR1 LNHNV and CDR2 YYDKDF come from the germline V gene (reference sequence). The CDR3 is made up of 15 amino acids. The J segment lost 1 base and the V segment lost 5 bases, leaving 3 bases of the junction unmatched. The CDR3 loop reads CATSGGTGNTGELFF. Written as DNA, the CDR3 is TGTGCCACCAGCGGAGGGACAGGGAACACCGGGGAGCTGTTTTTT.

V usage is TRBV6-5 and J usage is TRBJ2-1, with D possibly TRBD2 on 5 matching bases. The CDR3 sequence is 14 residues long. Per the germline V gene, CDR1 is MNHEY and CDR2 is SVGAGI. V dropped 2 bases and J dropped 5 bases, with 10 bases sitting between them. The CDR3 is CASSYLGIHNEQFF. The CDR3 DNA reads TGTGCCAGCAGTTACCTCGGGATCCACAATGAGCAGTTCTTC.

CDR3 DNA sequence: TGTGCCAGCAGTGAATTCGAGGGCGGTAGAGAAGCTTTCTTT. Amino acids: CASSEFEGGREAFF. The chain combines TRBV25-1 with TRBJ1-1, with unresolved D. Germline V gene data show CDR1 as MGHDK and CDR2 as SYGVNS. With 1 base removed from V and 8 bases from J, the gap between germline ends came to 14 bases. The CDR3 runs to 14 residues.

The V call is TRBV27, the J call TRBJ2-7, with D perhaps being TRBD1 or TRBD2 (9 bases each). CDR1 and CDR2 from the germline V gene are MNHEY and SMNVEV (reference sequence). CDR3 length: 18 amino acids. Between the trimmed V and J ends, which lost 6 bases and 3 bases, there was a span of 27 bases. CDR3 amino acids: CASRTRDRELAGYYEQYF. CDR3 sequence (DNA): TGTGCCAGCAGGACCCGGGACAGGGAACTAGCGGGTTACTACGAGCAGTACTTC.

This clone was observed a few times. The chain has TRBV10-3 and TRBJ2-7; TRBD1 agrees at 10 bases. This CDR3 contains 15 residues. J lost 5 bases, V lost 0 bases, and 4 bases had no gene match. Germline V gives CDR1 ENHRY, CDR2 SYGVKD. CDR3 sequence (DNA): TGTGCCATCAGTGAGTCACGGGACAGGGGAAACGAGCAGTACTTC. Its protein product is CAISESRDRGNEQYF.

The genes are TRBV27 and TRBJ1-3; 7 bases are shared with TRBD1. This CDR3 region has 16 residues. Germline assignment: CDR1 MNHEY and CDR2 SMNVEV (reference sequence). J gave up 0 bases and V 5 bases, and 7 bases lay outside the gene matches. The CDR3 spells CASSIQGPFSGNTIYF. Here the CDR3 DNA reads TGTGCCAGCAGTATACAGGGGCCTTTCTCTGGAAACACCATATATTTT.

The chain recombines TRBV7-2 with TRBJ2-3; D is possibly TRBD2 (5 bases). Germline CDR1 and CDR2: SGHTA and FQGNSA. Trimming took 5 bases from V and 0 from J, leaving 18 bases between them. This CDR3 spans 17 amino acids. The CDR3 sequence: CASSTRGPLGSTDTQYF. As DNA, the CDR3 is TGTGCCAGCAGCACTAGAGGGCCTTTGGGGAGCACAGATACGCAGTATTTT.

The rearrangement links TRBV28 to TRBJ2-3, with 9 bases aligning to TRBD1. The ends lost 6 bases at V and 2 bases at J; junction bases unmatched: 24. The V gene's germline CDR1 is MDHEN and CDR2 SYDVKM. The CDR3 sequence is 21 residues long. CDR3 protein: CASRPGQGALGAGLFTDTQYF. The DNA of the CDR3 is TGTGCCAGCAGGCCGGGACAGGGAGCCCTCGGAGCGGGCCTATTCACAGATACGCAGTATTTT.

CDR3 region: CASSLAGTAYNSPLHF. The CDR3 region has the DNA TGCGCCAGCAGCTTGGCCGGGACAGCGTATAATTCACCCCTCCACTTT. V usage is TRBV5-1 and J usage is TRBJ1-6, with 7 bases aligning to TRBD1. The V gene's germline CDR1 is SGHRS and CDR2 YFSETQ. The V gene end was trimmed by 0 bases and the J gene end by 4 bases; junction bases not matched to a gene: 4. There are 16 residues in the CDR3. The complete variable domain, with remaining parts taken from reference TRBV5-1 and TRBJ1-6, reads KAGVTQTPRYLIKTRGQQVTLSCSPISGHRSVSWYQQTPGQGLQFLFEYFSETQRNKGNFPGRFSGRQFSNSRSEMNVSTLELGDSALYLCASSLAGTAYNSPLHFGNGTRLTVT.

This clone was detected only once. Other nucleotide sequences from this sample produce the same CDR3. The rearrangement uses TRBV6-5 and TRBJ2-3, with D uncertain. Germline V gene lookup returns CDR1 MNHEY and CDR2 SVGAGI. CDR3 size: 13 residues. Trimming removed 3 bases at V and 1 base at J, with 5 bases between. The CDR3 loop is CASSYQGTDTQYF. CDR3 coding DNA: TGTGCCAGCAGTTATCAGGGCACAGATACGCAGTATTTT.

The genes are TRBV2 and TRBJ1-6; D is unclear. CDR1 and CDR2 (germline): SNHLY, FYNNEI. V lost 5 bases and J 9 bases, leaving 17 bases between the germline ends. The CDR3 extends over 15 amino acids. The CDR3 loop is CASSLPRLVGSPLHF. DNA for the CDR3: TGTGCCAGCAGTCTTCCTCGGTTGGTCGGTTCACCCCTCCACTTT. Looking up the rest from reference TRBV2 and TRBJ1-6 gives the full variable domain: EPEVTQTPSHQVTQMGQEVILRCVPISNHLYFYWYRQILGQKVEFLVSFYNNEISEKSEIFDDQFSVERPDGSNFTLKIRSTKLEDSAMYFCASSLPRLVGSPLHFGNGTRLTVT.

The chain combines TRBV29-1 with TRBJ1-2; possible D gene TRBD1, 5 bases. The CDR3 is made up of 18 amino acids. V was clipped by 4 bases and J by 0 bases, with 24 bases between them. Germline V lookup: CDR1 SQVTM, CDR2 ANQGSEA. The CDR3 bases are TGCAGCGTTGTCCCACGAGGCCAGGGTATTCGGGCTAACTATGGCTACACCTTC. Translated, it gives CSVVPRGQGIRANYGYTF. The variable domain in full, with the rest retrieved from reference TRBV29-1 and TRBJ1-2, is SAVISQKPSRDICQRGTSLTIQCQVDSQVTMMFWYRQQPGQSLTLIATANQGSEATYESGFVIDKFPISRPNLTFSTLTVSNMSPEDSSIYLCSVVPRGQGIRANYGYTFGSGTRLTVV.

The chain carries TRBV12-3 or TRBV12-4 and TRBJ2-7, with 9 bases that match TRBD1. The CDR3 totals 11 residues. V lost 1 base to trimming and J lost 13 bases; unmatched junction nucleotides: 2. CDR3 nucleotide sequence: TGTGCCAGCAGTTTAGGGACAGGGGACTACTTC. This gives the protein CASSLGTGDYF.

The chain has TRBV6-5 and TRBJ2-2; TRBD1 agrees at 9 bases. The CDR3 is 16 residues long. V was pared by 0 bases and J by 6 bases, with 5 bases of the junction left unmatched. Per germline, CDR1 MNHEY and CDR2 SVGAGI. Here the CDR3 reads CASSYSSGQGAGELFF. In nucleotides, the CDR3 is TGTGCCAGCAGTTACTCGTCGGGACAGGGTGCCGGGGAGCTGTTTTTT.

The chain recombines TRBV28 with TRBJ1-4; tentative D call: TRBD1 (5 bases). This CDR3 is 14 amino acids long. V lost 6 bases and J 8 bases, leaving 16 bases between the germline ends. Per the germline V gene, CDR1 is MDHEN and CDR2 is SYDVKM. This chain's CDR3 is CASRMQGHREKLFF. The CDR3 nucleotides are TGTGCCAGCAGGATGCAGGGCCATCGGGAAAAACTGTTTTTT.

Points on this clone: Other DNA sequences in this sample translate to the same CDR3. CDR3 DNA sequence: TGTGCCAGCAGTCCCTTCCCCGGGGAGCTGTTTTTT. This codes for CASSPFPGELFF. V gene TRBV28 combines with J gene TRBJ2-2; D not resolved. Trimming shortened V by 5 bases and J by 6 bases, and 7 bases separated the two germline ends. CDR1 is MDHEN and CDR2 is SYDVKM in the germline V gene. The CDR3 sequence is 12 residues long.

This chain joins TRBV18 and TRBJ1-1; 12 bases line up with TRBD1. This CDR3 region has 15 residues. The V and J ends lost 7 bases and 0 bases, in that order; junction bases with no gene match: 3. Germline CDR1 is KGHSH and CDR2 is LQKENI. The CDR3 bases are TGTGCCAGCTTGGGACAGGGGGCTATGAACACTGAAGCTTTCTTT. The encoded protein is CASLGQGAMNTEAFF.

J is TRBJ2-2 and V is TRBV7-9, with D possibly matching TRBD1 (5 bases). The germline CDR1 and CDR2 sequences are SEHNR and FQNEAQ (reference sequence). V was cut by 4 bases and J by 7 bases, with 10 bases left in between. The CDR3 is made up of 13 amino acids. This CDR3 is CASSWGADGELFF. Here the CDR3 DNA reads TGTGCCAGCAGCTGGGGCGCAGACGGGGAGCTGTTTTTT. Full variable domain (rest looked up from reference TRBV7-9 and TRBJ2-2): DTGVSQNPRHKITKRGQNVTFRCDPISEHNRLYWYRQTLGQGPEFLTYFQNEAQLEKSRLLSDRFSAERPKGSFSTLEIQRTEQGDSAMYLCASSWGADGELFFGEGSRLTVL.

The chain joins TRBV11-2 to TRBJ2-2, with D uncertain. Germline V CDR1 and CDR2: SGHAT, FQNNGV. Trimming removed 0 bases from V and 5 bases from J, with 7 bases in between. The CDR3 consists of 14 residues. The CDR3 loop is CASSLDPRTGELFF. DNA of the CDR3: TGTGCCAGCAGCTTAGATCCGCGTACCGGGGAGCTGTTTTTT. Complete variable domain (other parts from reference TRBV11-2 and TRBJ2-2): EAGVAQSPRYKIIEKRQSVAFWCNPISGHATLYWYQQILGQGPKLLIQFQNNGVVDDSQLPKDRFSAERLKGVDSTLKIQPAKLEDSAVYLCASSLDPRTGELFFGEGSRLTVL.

J is TRBJ2-3 and V is TRBV27; 10 positions match TRBD2. The germline gives CDR1 MNHEY, CDR2 SMNVEV (reference sequence). This CDR3 region has 17 residues. The V and J ends lost 2 bases and 3 bases, in that order; junction bases with no gene match: 8. The CDR3 spells CASSLVAGGPRTDTQYF. CDR3 DNA sequence: TGTGCCAGCAGTTTAGTAGCGGGGGGTCCTCGAACAGATACGCAGTATTTT.

The V gene is TRBV5-4, the J gene TRBJ2-7; 12 nucleotides align to TRBD1. The CDR3 has 16 amino acids. Germline V gene data show CDR1 as SGHNT and CDR2 as YYREEE (reference sequence). V dropped 3 bases and J dropped 7; count of bases not matched to a gene: 11. The CDR3 here is CASSWGPGQGAGEQYF. CDR3 nucleotide sequence: TGTGCCAGCAGCTGGGGACCGGGACAGGGGGCGGGTGAGCAGTACTTC.

V and J are TRBV7-9 and TRBJ2-7, with 9 nucleotides matching TRBD1. The germline CDR1 and CDR2 sequences are SEHNR and FQNEAQ (reference sequence). CDR3 size: 15 residues. V was pared by 5 bases and J by 3 bases, with 8 bases of the junction left unmatched. Here the CDR3 reads CASSETGGRHYEQYF. As DNA, the CDR3 is TGTGCCAGCAGCGAGACAGGGGGACGGCACTACGAGCAGTACTTC. Combining the CDR3 with reference TRBV7-9 and TRBJ2-7 gives the whole variable domain DTGVSQNPRHKITKRGQNVTFRCDPISEHNRLYWYRQTLGQGPEFLTYFQNEAQLEKSRLLSDRFSAERPKGSFSTLEIQRTEQGDSAMYLCASSETGGRHYEQYFGPGTRLTVT.

The rearrangement uses TRBV2 and TRBJ1-1; 10 nucleotides align to TRBD1. Germline values: CDR1 SNHLY, CDR2 FYNNEI. Trimming cost V 6 bases and J 4 bases; bases outside gene matches: 11. This CDR3 contains 16 residues. The CDR3 DNA follows: TGTGCCAGCAGAGCCAGCAGGGACAGGGGTTTCACTGAAGCTTTCTTT. Translated, it gives CASRASRDRGFTEAFF.